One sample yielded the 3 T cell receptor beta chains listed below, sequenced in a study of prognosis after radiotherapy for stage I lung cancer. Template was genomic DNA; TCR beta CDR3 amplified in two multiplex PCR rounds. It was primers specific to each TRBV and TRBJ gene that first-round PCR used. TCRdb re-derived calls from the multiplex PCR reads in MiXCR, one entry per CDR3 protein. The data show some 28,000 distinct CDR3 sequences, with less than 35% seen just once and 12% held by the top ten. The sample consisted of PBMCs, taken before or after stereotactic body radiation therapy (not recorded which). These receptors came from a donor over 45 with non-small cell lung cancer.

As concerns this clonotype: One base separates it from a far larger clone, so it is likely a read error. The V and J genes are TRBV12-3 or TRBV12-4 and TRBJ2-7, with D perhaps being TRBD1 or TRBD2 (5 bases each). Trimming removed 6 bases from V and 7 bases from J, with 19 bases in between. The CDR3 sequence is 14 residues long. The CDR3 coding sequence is TGTGCCAGCAGAAGCCGGGACCGCCGGTCTGAGCAGTACTTC. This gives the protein CASRSRDRRSEQYF.

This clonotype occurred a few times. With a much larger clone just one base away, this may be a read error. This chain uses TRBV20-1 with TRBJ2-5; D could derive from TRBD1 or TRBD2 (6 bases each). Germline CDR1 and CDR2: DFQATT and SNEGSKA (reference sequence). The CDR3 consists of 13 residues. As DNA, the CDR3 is TGCAGTGCTCCTGAAGGGGGGCAAGAGGCCCAGTACTTC. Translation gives CSAPEGGQEAQYF.

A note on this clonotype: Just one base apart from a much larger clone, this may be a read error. The CDR3 DNA sequence: TGTGCCAGCAATTACCGACGTAGACAGGGGACAAGCACAGATACGCAGTATTTT. As protein: CASNYRRRQGTSTDTQYF. The V gene is TRBV6-8, the J gene TRBJ2-3; TRBD1 aligns across 8 bases. Looked up from germline, CDR1 is MNHGY and CDR2 is SAAAGT. The CDR3 runs to 18 residues.